This T cell receptor beta chain was sequenced for a study of early T cells in non-severe SARS-CoV-2 infection. Study-wide findings and caveats: VDJdb matches were skewed toward anti-spike CD8 T cell responses.

Unique molecular identifiers were added to individual cDNA molecules. TCRdb analysed the 5' RACE reads with MiXCR anew, one entry per CDR3 protein. Among around 70,000 distinct CDR3 sequences listed, 9% to 15% were seen once. There are many counts of this clonotype. Antigen specificity is unknown. Source material: whole blood. The TCR originated in an adult who was a healthcare worker with PCR-confirmed SARS-CoV-2 infection or an uninfected control (not recorded which).

The CDR3 coding sequence is TGTGCCAGCTCCGGTCTGGTCGAGCAGTACTTC. As protein: CASSGLVEQYF. The chain uses TRBV6-1 and TRBJ2-7; D gene ambiguous. V lost 8 bases to trimming and J lost 6 bases, with 11 bases between them. This CDR3 spans 11 amino acids. Per the germline V gene, CDR1 is MNHNS and CDR2 is SASEGT.